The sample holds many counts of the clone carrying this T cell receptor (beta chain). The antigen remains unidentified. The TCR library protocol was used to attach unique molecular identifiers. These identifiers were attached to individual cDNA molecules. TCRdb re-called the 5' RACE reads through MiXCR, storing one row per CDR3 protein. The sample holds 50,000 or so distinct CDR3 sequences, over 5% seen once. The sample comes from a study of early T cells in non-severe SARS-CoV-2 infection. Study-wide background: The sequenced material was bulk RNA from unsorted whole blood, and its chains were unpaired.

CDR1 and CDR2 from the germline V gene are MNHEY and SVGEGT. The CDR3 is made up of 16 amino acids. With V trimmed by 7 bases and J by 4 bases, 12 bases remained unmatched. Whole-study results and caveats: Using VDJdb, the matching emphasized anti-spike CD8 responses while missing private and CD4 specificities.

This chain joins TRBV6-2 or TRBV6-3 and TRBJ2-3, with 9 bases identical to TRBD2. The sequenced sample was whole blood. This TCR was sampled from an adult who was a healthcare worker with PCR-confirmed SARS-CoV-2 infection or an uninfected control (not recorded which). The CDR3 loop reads CASKVAGATGADTQYF. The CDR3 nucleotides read TGTGCCAGCAAGGTAGCGGGGGCCACCGGGGCAGATACGCAGTATTTT.